This is a list of T cell receptor beta chains from one sample in a study of blood T cell repertoires in COVID-19. Clones were sequenced by immunoSEQ multiplex PCR, and TCRdb holds only the in-frame ones, with some missing. The sample holds 60,000 to 85,000 clones; around 90% are singletons and the top ten take around 29%. The sequenced sample consisted of peripheral blood. The receptor source for this set is a woman aged 80 or older with active or convalescent COVID-19. The CDR3 runs from the conserved cysteine through the conserved F or W. Each record gives: D gene, V gene, J gene, clone size, CDR3 protein, CDR3 DNA. A D gene is named only where the DNA matches it firmly. Size values are once, few and many counts, or a class for expanded clones, and some rows have none.

-,TRBV6-5,TRBJ1-4,-,CASAVSRTMLFF,TGTGCCAGCGCCGTTTCGAGGACAATGCTGTTTTTT
-,TRBV10-3,TRBJ1-2,once,CAISESRERRNYGYTF,TGTGCCATCAGTGAGTCCCGGGAACGACGCAACTATGGCTACACCTTC
TRBD1,TRBV6-5,TRBJ2-5,-,CASRTTGTGLETQYF,TGTGCCAGCAGAACCACCGGGACAGGGCTAGAGACCCAGTACTTC
-,TRBV4-1,TRBJ1-1,-,CASSQVGGTEAFF,TGCGCCAGCAGCCAAGTTGGAGGCACTGAAGCTTTCTTT
-,TRBV4-1,TRBJ1-1,-,CASSPTGLGNTEAFF,TGCGCCAGCAGCCCCACAGGGTTAGGGAACACTGAAGCTTTCTTT
-,TRBV6-5,TRBJ1-1,few,CASSYSAGMNTEAFF,TGTGCCAGCAGTTACTCGGCAGGGATGAACACTGAAGCTTTCTTT
TRBD1,TRBV2,TRBJ2-5,-,CAIRDSPDGTQYF,TGTGCCATCCGGGACAGCCCTGACGGGACCCAGTACTTC
-,TRBV5-1,TRBJ2-3,-,CASSSGQGGSTDTQYF,TGCGCCAGCAGCTCGGGCCAGGGAGGTTCAACAGATACGCAGTATTTT
-,TRBV6-5,TRBJ1-2,once,CASSYSRGLNYGYTF,TGTGCCAGCAGTTACTCACGGGGTTTGAACTATGGCTACACCTTC
TRBD1,TRBV4-3,TRBJ2-7,-,CASSQDFGQGAYEQYF,TGCGCCAGCAGCCAAGACTTCGGGCAGGGGGCCTACGAGCAGTACTTC
-,TRBV6-5,TRBJ2-2,-,CASSYYSGASTGELFF,TGTGCCAGCAGTTACTATTCGGGTGCAAGCACCGGGGAGCTGTTTTTT
-,TRBV7-2,TRBJ2-2,-,CASSYEFLGAGELFF,TGTGCCAGCAGCTACGAGTTTTTAGGGGCCGGGGAGCTGTTTTTT
-,TRBV6-2/TRBV6-3,TRBJ2-1,-,CASSNPGLSTNEQFF,TGTGCCAGCAGTAATCCGGGACTCTCGACCAATGAGCAGTTCTTC
-,TRBV6-6,TRBJ2-2,-,CASSSTSPGELFF,TGTGCCAGCAGTTCGACTAGTCCCGGGGAGCTGTTTTTT
-,TRBV5-1,TRBJ2-1,-,CASSLDGRFNNEQFF,TGCGCCAGCAGCTTGGACGGGAGATTTAACAATGAGCAGTTCTTC
-,TRBV29-1,TRBJ1-5,-,CSVAVGGGNQPQHF,TGCAGCGTTGCGGTGGGGGGGGGCAATCAGCCCCAGCATTTT
TRBD1,TRBV10-3,TRBJ1-2,-,CAISDPDRDNGYTF,TGTGCCATCAGTGACCCAGACAGGGATAACGGCTACACCTTC
-,TRBV19,TRBJ2-7,-,CASSISFDSSTTQYF,TGTGCCAGTAGTATATCGTTTGACAGTAGTACGACGCAGTACTTC
-,TRBV18,TRBJ1-2,-,CASSPVQGYGYTF,TGTGCCAGCTCACCAGTCCAGGGTTACGGCTACACCTTC
TRBD1,TRBV30,TRBJ1-1,-,CAWSYHRGNTEAFF,TGTGCCTGGAGTTATCACAGGGGAAACACTGAAGCTTTCTTT
-,TRBV7-8,TRBJ2-5,-,CASSLGVQETQYF,TGTGCCAGCAGCTTAGGGGTACAGGAGACCCAGTACTTC
TRBD1,TRBV15,TRBJ1-5,once,CATSRWDRGDQPQHF,TGTGCCACCAGCAGGTGGGACAGGGGCGATCAGCCCCAGCATTTT
-,TRBV9,TRBJ2-1,-,CASSLDASMVEQFF,TGTGCCAGCAGCCTAGACGCTAGTATGGTTGAGCAGTTCTTC
TRBD1,TRBV10-1,TRBJ2-2,few,CASSDPGTANTGELFF,TGCGCCAGCAGTGATCCCGGGACAGCGAACACCGGGGAGCTGTTTTTT
-,TRBV7-2,TRBJ1-6,-,CASSLDRSSSYNSPLHF,TGTGCCAGCAGCTTAGATCGGTCAAGCTCCTATAATTCACCCCTCCACTTT
-,TRBV9,TRBJ1-4,-,CASSVALTNEKLFF,TGTGCCAGCAGCGTAGCGTTAACTAATGAAAAACTGTTTTTT
-,TRBV7-9,TRBJ2-2,-,CASKRDTGELFF,TGTGCCAGCAAACGGGACACCGGGGAGCTGTTTTTT
TRBD2,TRBV4-2,TRBJ2-7,-,CASSQVWRGTNEQYF,TGTGCCAGCAGCCAAGTCTGGCGGGGGACTAACGAGCAGTACTTC
-,TRBV19,TRBJ1-2,many,CASSMSFHGYTF,TGTGCCAGTAGTATGAGTTTTCATGGCTACACCTTC
TRBD2,TRBV18,TRBJ2-1,once,CASSPPTSGGVYNEQFF,TGTGCCAGCTCACCACCGACTAGCGGGGGAGTCTACAATGAGCAGTTCTTC
TRBD2,TRBV9,TRBJ2-3,-,CASSVGLAGASTDTQYF,TGTGCCAGCAGCGTAGGCCTAGCGGGGGCTAGCACAGATACGCAGTATTTT
TRBD1,TRBV7-9,TRBJ1-5,once,CASSFSGQGDQPQHF,TGTGCCAGCAGCTTTAGCGGACAGGGGGATCAGCCCCAGCATTTT
TRBD1,TRBV6-5,TRBJ2-2,-,CARGTGVPGELFF,TGTGCCAGGGGGACAGGGGTTCCCGGGGAGCTGTTTTTT
-,TRBV5-1,TRBJ2-1,-,CASTRQGGDEQFF,TGCGCCAGCACACGTCAGGGCGGCGATGAGCAGTTCTTC
-,TRBV9,TRBJ1-5,-,CASSVDSGNQPQHF,TGTGCCAGCAGCGTAGATTCGGGTAATCAGCCCCAGCATTTT
-,TRBV2,TRBJ1-2,-,CASKEGVYGYTF,TGTGCCAGCAAGGAGGGAGTCTATGGCTACACCTTC
TRBD1,TRBV7-9,TRBJ2-5,few,CASGTGYEETQYF,TGTGCCAGCGGGACAGGCTACGAAGAGACCCAGTACTTC
TRBD1,TRBV7-9,TRBJ1-2,-,CASSLGTGEPYGYTF,TGTGCCAGCAGCTTAGGGACAGGGGAGCCGTATGGCTACACCTTC
TRBD1,TRBV6-5,TRBJ1-4,-,CASSVQGGSEKLFF,TGTGCCAGCAGCGTACAGGGGGGGAGTGAAAAACTGTTTTTT
TRBD1,TRBV28,TRBJ1-5,few,CASSPPGQGGGNQPQHF,TGTGCCAGCAGTCCCCCGGGACAGGGTGGAGGCAATCAGCCCCAGCATTTT
TRBD1,TRBV30,TRBJ1-6,-,CAWSALGGLGNSPLHF,TGTGCCTGGAGTGCTTTAGGGGGCTTAGGTAATTCACCCCTCCACTTT
-,TRBV5-1,TRBJ2-2,-,CASSLDRSNTGELFF,TGCGCCAGCAGCTTGGACAGGTCGAACACCGGGGAGCTGTTTTTT
TRBD1,TRBV6-2/TRBV6-3,TRBJ1-5,-,CASSYMTGYQPQHF,TGTGCCAGCAGTTACATGACAGGGTATCAGCCCCAGCATTTT
-,TRBV9,TRBJ2-7,-,CASSVGSLARDEQYF,TGTGCCAGCAGCGTAGGATCCCTAGCACGAGACGAGCAGTACTTC
TRBD1,TRBV29-1,TRBJ2-2,-,CSAGGDKGQFTGELFF,TGCAGCGCTGGGGGAGACAAGGGACAGTTCACCGGGGAGCTGTTTTTT